These 12 T cell receptor beta chains were sequenced from one sample in a study of identical twins. TCRdb analysed the 5' RACE reads with MiXCR anew, one entry per CDR3 protein. The data contain about 520,000 distinct CDR3 sequences, 22% of them singletons. The same data also went into a second study, on T cells expressing NK-cell markers.

Source material: CD4+ T cells sorted from blood. Source of these receptors: a woman aged 18-35 years in good health.

This clonotype has just a few counts. The J gene is TRBJ1-1, the V gene TRBV5-1; D is possibly TRBD1 (5 bases). CDR3 size: 15 residues. Germline V gives CDR1 SGHRS, CDR2 YFSETQ. Trimming removed 5 bases from V and 0 bases from J, with 14 bases in between. The CDR3 spells CASSWGSGLNTEAFF. For the CDR3, the DNA is TGCGCCAGCAGTTGGGGGTCGGGTTTGAACACTGAAGCTTTCTTT. Looking up the rest from reference TRBV5-1 and TRBJ1-1 gives the full variable domain: KAGVTQTPRYLIKTRGQQVTLSCSPISGHRSVSWYQQTPGQGLQFLFEYFSETQRNKGNFPGRFSGRQFSNSRSEMNVSTLELGDSALYLCASSWGSGLNTEAFFGQGTRLTVV.

The rearrangement links TRBV4-3 to TRBJ2-2; D remains unclear. The CDR3 covers 14 residues. The germline V and J ends were trimmed by 0 bases and 6 bases, with 8 bases remaining between them. The germline V gene has CDR1 LGHNA and CDR2 YSLEER. The CDR3 here is CASSQDRYPGELFF. DNA for the CDR3: TGCGCCAGCAGCCAAGACAGGTATCCCGGGGAGCTGTTTTTT.

The sample holds a few counts of this clonotype. V usage is TRBV7-2 and J usage is TRBJ2-7; D gene ambiguous. The CDR3 contains 13 residues. Trimming removed 2 bases from V and 5 bases from J, with 10 bases in between. From germline, CDR1 is SGHTA and CDR2 FQGNSA. The CDR3: CASSLSSPHEQYF. The CDR3 DNA reads as TGTGCCAGCAGCTTATCAAGTCCCCACGAGCAGTACTTC. The full variable domain, completed using reference TRBV7-2 and TRBJ2-7, is GAGVSQSPSNKVTEKGKDVELRCDPISGHTALYWYRQSLGQGLEFLIYFQGNSAPDKSGLPSDRFSAERTGGSVSTLTIQRTQQEDSAVYLCASSLSSPHEQYFGPGTRLTVT.

This clonotype was observed a handful of times. The chain links TRBV5-1 to TRBJ1-6; 9 positions match TRBD1. The V segment lost 0 bases and the J segment 10 bases; nucleotides outside the gene matches: 5. Germline V gene lookup returns CDR1 SGHRS and CDR2 YFSETQ. The CDR3 has 15 residues. CDR3 bases: TGCGCCAGCAGCTTGGATACAGGGGGCGCGTCACCCCTCCACTTT. Translating it yields CASSLDTGGASPLHF.

This chain joins TRBV6-1 and TRBJ2-7; D remains unclear. The length of the CDR3 is 15 residues. The V gene's germline CDR1 is MNHNS and CDR2 SASEGT. V lost 2 bases to trimming and J lost 1 base, with 12 bases between them. CDR3 bases: TGTGCCAGCAGTGAATTAAGGATTGGATCCTACGAGCAGTACTTC. Translation: CASSELRIGSYEQYF.

This clonotype was seen a few times. CDR3 sequence: CASSRPGTSGLDEQFF. For the CDR3, the DNA is TGTGCCAGCAGCCGCCCCGGGACTAGCGGGCTCGATGAGCAGTTCTTC. V is TRBV27 and J is TRBJ2-1; 12 nucleotides align to TRBD2. This CDR3 contains 16 residues. The V and J ends lost 6 bases and 8 bases, in that order; junction bases with no gene match: 11. Germline V CDR1 and CDR2: MNHEY, SMNVEV (reference sequence).

This clonotype was recorded at least ten times. This rearrangement joins TRBV7-8 to TRBJ2-7; D possibly corresponds to TRBD2 (6 bases). This CDR3 is 14 amino acids long. V lost 5 bases, J lost 2 bases, and 13 bases lay in between. Germline lookup yields CDR1 SGHVS and CDR2 FQNEAQ. The CDR3, as DNA: TGTGCCAGCAGCCTCCGGGACTTGACCTACGAGCAGTACTTC. Residues: CASSLRDLTYEQYF.

This clonotype came up a few times. The rearrangement joins TRBV2 to TRBJ2-2, with 8 bases aligning to TRBD1. The CDR3 runs 14 residues. Germline V gene lookup returns CDR1 SNHLY and CDR2 FYNNEI. V trimming: 7 bases; J trimming: 6 bases; junction bases outside the gene matches: 7. CDR3 region: CASTETGVAGELFF. CDR3 DNA: TGTGCCAGCACTGAGACAGGGGTGGCCGGGGAGCTGTTTTTT.

Many counts were recorded for this clonotype. The V and J genes are TRBV29-1 and TRBJ2-7; D possibly corresponds to TRBD2 (6 bases). Germline CDR1 SQVTM, CDR2 ANQGSEA. Trimming removed 0 bases at V and 6 bases at J, with 9 bases between. This CDR3 contains 12 residues. CDR3 nucleotides: TGCAGCGTTGAAGAGGCGGGGATCGAGCAGTACTTC. Its translation is CSVEEAGIEQYF.

The chain links TRBV20-1 to TRBJ1-1; D call uncertain. V lost 0 bases to trimming and J lost 6 bases, with 20 bases between them. This CDR3 comprises 16 residues. CDR1 is DFQATT, CDR2 SNEGSKA, per germline (reference sequence). CDR3 DNA: TGCAGTGCTAGAGATCCCAACCAGGTCGGGGAGGCTGAAGCTTTCTTT. This codes for CSARDPNQVGEAEAFF.

This clonotype turned up a few times. The gene calls are TRBV21-1 and TRBJ2-1; the DNA was not used to check the table's D call, TRBD2. TRBV21-1 is given as a pseudogene. The CDR3 extends over 16 amino acids. The CDR3 coding sequence is TGTGCCAGCAGCCTCCGGACGGAGGTTAGACACAATGAGCAGTTCTTC. It yields the protein CASSLRTEVRHNEQFF.

The chain is built from TRBV7-3 and TRBJ2-3; D not resolved. Germline assignment: CDR1 SGHTA and CDR2 FQGTGA. The CDR3 length is 13 residues. The V end lost 5 bases, the J end lost 6 bases, and 12 bases lay between the germline ends. The CDR3 here is CASSAGWQDTQYF. The CDR3 coding sequence is TGTGCCAGCAGCGCCGGGTGGCAGGATACGCAGTATTTT.